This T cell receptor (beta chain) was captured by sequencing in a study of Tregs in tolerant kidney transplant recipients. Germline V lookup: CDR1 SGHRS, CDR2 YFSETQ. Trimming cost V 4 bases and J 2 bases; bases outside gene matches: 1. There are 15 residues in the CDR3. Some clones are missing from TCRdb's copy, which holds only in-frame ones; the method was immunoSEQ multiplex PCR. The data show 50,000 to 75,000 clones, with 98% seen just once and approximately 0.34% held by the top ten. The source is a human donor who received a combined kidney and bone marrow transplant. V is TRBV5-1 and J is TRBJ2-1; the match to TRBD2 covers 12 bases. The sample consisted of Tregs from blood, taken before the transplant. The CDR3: CASSRLAGAYNEQFF. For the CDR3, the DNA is TGCGCCAGCAGCAGACTAGCGGGGGCCTACAATGAGCAGTTCTTC. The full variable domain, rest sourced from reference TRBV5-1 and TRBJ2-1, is KAGVTQTPRYLIKTRGQQVTLSCSPISGHRSVSWYQQTPGQGLQFLFEYFSETQRNKGNFPGRFSGRQFSNSRSEMNVSTLELGDSALYLCASSRLAGAYNEQFFGPGTRLTVL.